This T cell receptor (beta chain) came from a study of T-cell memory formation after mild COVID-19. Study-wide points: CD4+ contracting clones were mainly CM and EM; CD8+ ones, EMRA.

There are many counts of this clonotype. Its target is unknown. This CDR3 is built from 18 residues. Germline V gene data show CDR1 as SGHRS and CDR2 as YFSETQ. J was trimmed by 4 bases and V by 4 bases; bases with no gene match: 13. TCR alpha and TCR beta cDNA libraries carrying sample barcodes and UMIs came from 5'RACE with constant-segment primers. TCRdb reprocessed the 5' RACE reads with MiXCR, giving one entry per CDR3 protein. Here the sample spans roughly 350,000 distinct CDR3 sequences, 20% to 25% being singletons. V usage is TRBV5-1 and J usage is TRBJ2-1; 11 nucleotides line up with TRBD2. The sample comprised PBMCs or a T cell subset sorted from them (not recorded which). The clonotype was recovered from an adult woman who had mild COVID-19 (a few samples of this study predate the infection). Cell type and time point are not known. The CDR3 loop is CASSAGLMGLAEYNEQFF. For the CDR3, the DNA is TGCGCCAGCAGCGCCGGCCTCATGGGACTAGCGGAGTACAATGAGCAGTTCTTC. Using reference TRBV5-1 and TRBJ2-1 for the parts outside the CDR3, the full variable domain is KAGVTQTPRYLIKTRGQQVTLSCSPISGHRSVSWYQQTPGQGLQFLFEYFSETQRNKGNFPGRFSGRQFSNSRSEMNVSTLELGDSALYLCASSAGLMGLAEYNEQFFGPGTRLTVL.